This T cell receptor beta chain came from a study of T-cell memory formation after mild COVID-19. Overall study context: Largely, the TCR clusters proved donor specific.

The table lists this clonotype with a few counts. Its target is unknown. TCRdb called the 5' RACE reads again in MiXCR, with one record for every CDR3 protein. The sample lists 300,000 or so distinct CDR3 sequences; more than 15% were seen once. General study points: The pre-infection memory compartment contained some responding clones, suggesting cross-reactive memory joined. Clones that contracted clustered mainly in CM and EM if CD4+ and in EMRA if CD8+. Clones contracting day 15 to 85 were balanced CD4/CD8; later expanders leaned CD4+.

CDR3 length: 16 residues. Trimming removed 0 bases from V and 2 bases from J, with 14 bases in between. Per germline, CDR1 LNHNV and CDR2 YYDKDF (reference sequence). The sequenced material came from PBMCs or a T cell subset sorted from them (not recorded which). This receptor was obtained from a man aged 18-30 years who had mild COVID-19 (a few samples of this study predate the infection). Cell type and time point are not known. The chain employs TRBV15 and TRBJ2-7; D unclear. DNA of the CDR3: TGTGCCACCAGCAGAGATATGGGCTCAGTAACCTACGAGCAGTACTTC. Translated, it gives CATSRDMGSVTYEQYF. Full variable domain (rest looked up from reference TRBV15 and TRBJ2-7): DAMVIQNPRYQVTQFGKPVTLSCSQTLNHNVMYWYQQKSSQAPKLLFHYYDKDFNNEADTPDNFQSRRPNTSFCFLDIRSPGLGDTAMYLCATSRDMGSVTYEQYFGPGTRLTVT.